Listed below are T cell receptor beta chains from one sample, sequenced in a study of shared clonotypes between healthy human individuals. Method: immunoSEQ multiplex PCR; TCRdb's copy keeps in-frame clones and lacks some. The sample includes 2,500,000 or so clones, 85% to 95% of them seen just once. Sequences were obtained from naive CD4+ T cells from PBMCs. The receptors originated from a man between 18 and 35 years old in good health. Some clones in this sample may be carry-over from other donors' samples. Each CDR3 is given with its conserved first and last residue. A D gene is named only where the DNA matches it firmly. Size is omitted from some rows. Given values are once, few, many or a class for expanded clones.

>TRBV28|16|TRBD1|TRBJ1-2|-
CASGTTGGLMRSGYTF
TGTGCCAGCGGAACGACAGGGGGCTTGATGCGAAGTGGCTACACCTTC
>TRBV28|15|-|TRBJ1-1|-
CASSPRAMYNTEAFF
TGTGCCAGCAGTCCGAGGGCCATGTATAACACTGAAGCTTTCTTT
>TRBV5-4|15|TRBD1|TRBJ1-1|-
CASSPSQGRNTEAFF
TGTGCCAGCAGCCCTTCACAGGGGAGGAACACTGAAGCTTTCTTT
>TRBV4-1|15|-|TRBJ1-1|few
CASSQTQVMNTEAFF
TGCGCCAGCAGCCAGACACAAGTTATGAACACTGAAGCTTTCTTT
>TRBV19|16|-|TRBJ2-5|-
CASSIGQAPRVETQYF
TGTGCCAGTAGTATAGGACAGGCGCCGAGGGTGGAGACCCAGTACTTC
>TRBV5-8|14|-|TRBJ1-5|-
CASSAPWGDQPQHF
TGTGCCAGCAGTGCCCCATGGGGAGATCAGCCCCAGCATTTT
>TRBV28|16|TRBD1|TRBJ2-3|-
CASSRIDRGRTDTQYF
TGTGCCAGCAGTCGAATAGACAGGGGGCGCACAGATACGCAGTATTTT
>TRBV5-1|18|TRBD2|TRBJ2-1|-
CASSFNPGTSGTHNEQFF
TGCGCCAGCAGCTTCAACCCCGGGACTAGCGGGACCCACAATGAGCAGTTCTTC
>TRBV7-8|16|TRBD1|TRBJ2-4|-
CASSLGTGTGGNIQYF
TGTGCCAGCAGCTTAGGGACCGGGACAGGGGGAAACATTCAGTACTTC
>TRBV25-1|16|-|TRBJ2-3|-
CASSDSTGPSTDTQYF
TGTGCCAGCAGTGATTCGACAGGCCCAAGCACAGATACGCAGTATTTT
>TRBV7-2|13|-|TRBJ2-2|-
CASRQTVTGELFF
TGTGCCAGCAGGCAGACAGTCACCGGGGAGCTGTTTTTT
>TRBV5-6|15|-|TRBJ2-2|-
CASSGIASNTGELFF
TGTGCCAGCAGCGGGATAGCGTCGAACACCGGGGAGCTGTTTTTT
>TRBV2|14|-|TRBJ1-1|-
CASSDERGGAEAFF
TGTGCCAGCAGTGACGAACGAGGAGGCGCTGAAGCTTTCTTT
>TRBV20-1|11|-|TRBJ2-7|-
CSASVRDEQYF
TGCAGTGCTAGTGTGAGGGACGAGCAGTACTTC
>TRBV19|15|TRBD1|TRBJ2-4|-
CASTWDRGTKNIQYF
TGTGCCAGTACCTGGGACAGGGGGACCAAAAACATTCAGTACTTC
>TRBV28|15|-|TRBJ2-3|-
CASIPGFISTDTQYF
TGTGCCAGCATCCCAGGGTTTATTAGCACAGATACGCAGTATTTT
>TRBV5-1|16|TRBD1|TRBJ2-5|-
CASSQRQGWKEETQYF
TGCGCCAGCAGCCAACGACAGGGGTGGAAGGAAGAGACCCAGTACTTC